The sequence of this TCR beta chain was determined in a study of PD-L1 blockade in urothelial cancer. In the study overall: Prior chemotherapy in patients spanned 0 to 3 regimens. T cell content in blood samples showed a median of about 140,000.

The sample holds a few counts of this clone. Germline V gene lookup returns CDR1 SGHVS and CDR2 FNYEAQ. This CDR3 has 17 residues. V was cut by 2 bases and J by 1 base, with 17 bases left in between. Noted time point: peripheral blood 6 weeks after treatment start. Clones were sequenced by immunoSEQ multiplex PCR, and TCRdb holds only the in-frame ones, with some missing. This table has about 50,000 clones, roughly 80% appearing once. Sequenced here: PBMCs, sampled around atezolizumab (anti-PD-L1) treatment. This chain joins TRBV7-6 and TRBJ1-1, with D unresolved. This TCR came from a man between 65 and 85 years old with urothelial cancer. The CDR3 DNA follows: TGTGCCAGCAGCTTACTCCGCCTTGACAACCCGAACACTGAAGCTTTCTTT. Protein product: CASSLLRLDNPNTEAFF.